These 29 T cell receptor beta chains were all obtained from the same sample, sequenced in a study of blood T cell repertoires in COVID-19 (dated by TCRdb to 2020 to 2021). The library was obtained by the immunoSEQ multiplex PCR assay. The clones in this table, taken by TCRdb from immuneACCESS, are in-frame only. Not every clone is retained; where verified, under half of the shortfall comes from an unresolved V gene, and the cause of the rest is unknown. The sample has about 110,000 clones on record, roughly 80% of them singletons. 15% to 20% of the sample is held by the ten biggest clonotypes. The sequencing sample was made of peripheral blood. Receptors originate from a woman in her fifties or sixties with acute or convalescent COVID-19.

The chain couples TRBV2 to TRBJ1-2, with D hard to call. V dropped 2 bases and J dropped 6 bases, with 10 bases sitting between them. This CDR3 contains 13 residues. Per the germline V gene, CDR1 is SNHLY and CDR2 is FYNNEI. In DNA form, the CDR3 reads TGTGCCAGCAGTGAAAGGGAGAAGCATGGCTACACCTTC. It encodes CASSEREKHGYTF.

The DNA for the CDR3 is TGTGCCAGCAGCTTCGGGACTAAAACTTACGAGCAGTACTTC. It specifies CASSFGTKTYEQYF. The rearrangement uses TRBV28 and TRBJ2-7; 7 nucleotides line up with TRBD2. Germline-derived CDR1 and CDR2 are MDHEN and SYDVKM. The CDR3 contains 14 residues. V shed 6 bases, J shed 4 bases, and the junction held 9 bases outside the gene matches.

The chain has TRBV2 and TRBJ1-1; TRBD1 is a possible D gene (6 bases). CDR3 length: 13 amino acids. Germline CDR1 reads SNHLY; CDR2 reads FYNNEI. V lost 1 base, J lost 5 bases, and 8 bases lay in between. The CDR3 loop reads CASSEGRGTEAFF. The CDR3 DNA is TGTGCCAGCAGTGAAGGAAGGGGGACTGAAGCTTTCTTT.

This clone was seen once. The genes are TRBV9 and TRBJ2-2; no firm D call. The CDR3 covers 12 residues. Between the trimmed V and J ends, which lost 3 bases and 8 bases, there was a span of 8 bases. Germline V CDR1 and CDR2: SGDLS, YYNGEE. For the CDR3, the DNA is TGTGCCAGCAGCGGACTCGGGGGGGAGCTGTTTTTT. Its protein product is CASSGLGGELFF.

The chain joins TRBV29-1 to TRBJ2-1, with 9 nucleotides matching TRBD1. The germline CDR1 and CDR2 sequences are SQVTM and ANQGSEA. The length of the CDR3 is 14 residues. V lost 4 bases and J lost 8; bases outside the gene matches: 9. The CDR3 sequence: CSVATGGLGDEQFF. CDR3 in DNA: TGCAGCGTTGCTACAGGGGGCTTAGGCGATGAGCAGTTCTTC.

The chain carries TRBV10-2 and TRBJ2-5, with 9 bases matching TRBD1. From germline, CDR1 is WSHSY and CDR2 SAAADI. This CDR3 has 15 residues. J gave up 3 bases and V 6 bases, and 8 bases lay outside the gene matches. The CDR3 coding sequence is TGCGCCAGCAGCCGAATGGGACAGGGCGAAGAGACCCAGTACTTC. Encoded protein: CASSRMGQGEETQYF.

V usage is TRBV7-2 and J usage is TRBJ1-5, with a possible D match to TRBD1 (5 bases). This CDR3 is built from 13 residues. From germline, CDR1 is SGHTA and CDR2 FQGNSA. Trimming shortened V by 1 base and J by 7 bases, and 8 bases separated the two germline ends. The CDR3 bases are TGTGCCAGCAGCTTAGAGCGGGACCAGCCCCAGCATTTT. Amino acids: CASSLERDQPQHF. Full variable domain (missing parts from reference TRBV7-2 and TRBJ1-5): GAGVSQSPSNKVTEKGKDVELRCDPISGHTALYWYRQSLGQGLEFLIYFQGNSAPDKSGLPSDRFSAERTGGSVSTLTIQRTQQEDSAVYLCASSLERDQPQHFGDGTRLSIL.

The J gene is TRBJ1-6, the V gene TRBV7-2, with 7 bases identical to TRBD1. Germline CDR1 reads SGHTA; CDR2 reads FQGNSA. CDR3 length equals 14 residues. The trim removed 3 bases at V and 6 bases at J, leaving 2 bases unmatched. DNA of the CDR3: TGTGCCAGCAGCTTCAGGGGGATTAATTCACCCCTCCACTTT. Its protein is CASSFRGINSPLHF.

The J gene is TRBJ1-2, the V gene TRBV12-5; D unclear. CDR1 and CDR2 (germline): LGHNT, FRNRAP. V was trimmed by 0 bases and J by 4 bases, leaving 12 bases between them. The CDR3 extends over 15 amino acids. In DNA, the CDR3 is TGTGCTAGTGGTTTGGTACGGGGAGGCCTCTATGGCTACACCTTC. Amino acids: CASGLVRGGLYGYTF.

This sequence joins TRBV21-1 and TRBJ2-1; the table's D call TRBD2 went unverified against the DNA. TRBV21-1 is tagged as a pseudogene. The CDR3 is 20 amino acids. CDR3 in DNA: TGTGCCAGCAGCAAAGAGAATTTGGGTGGCGGGAGAGGGTCCTACAATGAGCAGTTCTTC. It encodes CASSKENLGGGRGSYNEQFF.

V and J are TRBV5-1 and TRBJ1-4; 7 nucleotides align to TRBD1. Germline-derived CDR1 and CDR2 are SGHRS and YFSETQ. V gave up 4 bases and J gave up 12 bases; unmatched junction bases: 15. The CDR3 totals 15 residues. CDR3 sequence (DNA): TGCGCCAGCAGCCAAATCCCGGGACAGAAGTATGAACTGTTTTTT. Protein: CASSQIPGQKYELFF. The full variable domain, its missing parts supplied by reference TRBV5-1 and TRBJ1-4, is KAGVTQTPRYLIKTRGQQVTLSCSPISGHRSVSWYQQTPGQGLQFLFEYFSETQRNKGNFPGRFSGRQFSNSRSEMNVSTLELGDSALYLCASSQIPGQKYELFFGSGTQLSVL.

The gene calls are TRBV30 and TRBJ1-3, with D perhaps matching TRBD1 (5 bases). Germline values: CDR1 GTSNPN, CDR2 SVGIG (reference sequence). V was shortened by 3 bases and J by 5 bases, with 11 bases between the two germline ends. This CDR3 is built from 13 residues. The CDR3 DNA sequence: TGTGCCTGGAGCTTCTCAGGGCGAAACACCATATATTTT. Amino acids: CAWSFSGRNTIYF.

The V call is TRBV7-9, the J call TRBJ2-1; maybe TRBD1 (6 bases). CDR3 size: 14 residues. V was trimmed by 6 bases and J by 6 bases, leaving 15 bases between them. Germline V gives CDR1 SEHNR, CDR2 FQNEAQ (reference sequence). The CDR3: CASSSNRVINEQFF. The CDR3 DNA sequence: TGTGCCAGCAGTTCGAACAGGGTTATCAATGAGCAGTTCTTC.

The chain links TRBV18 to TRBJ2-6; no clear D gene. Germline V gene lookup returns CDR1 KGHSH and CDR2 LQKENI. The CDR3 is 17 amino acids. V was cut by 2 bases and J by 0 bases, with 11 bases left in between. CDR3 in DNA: TGTGCCAGCTCACCATCGACACCCAACTCTGGGGCCAACGTCCTGACTTTC. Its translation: CASSPSTPNSGANVLTF.

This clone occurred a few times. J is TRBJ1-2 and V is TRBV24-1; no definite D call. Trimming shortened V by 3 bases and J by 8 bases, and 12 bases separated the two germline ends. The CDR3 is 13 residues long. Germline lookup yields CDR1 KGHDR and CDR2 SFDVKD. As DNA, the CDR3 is TGTGCCACCAGTGATCCGAGGGAGCGAGGCTACACCTTC. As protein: CATSDPRERGYTF.

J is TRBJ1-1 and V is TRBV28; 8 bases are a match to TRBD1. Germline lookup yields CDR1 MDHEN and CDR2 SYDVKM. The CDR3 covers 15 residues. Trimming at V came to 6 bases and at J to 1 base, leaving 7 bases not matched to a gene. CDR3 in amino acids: CASSSWGTGNTEAFF. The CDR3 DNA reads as TGTGCCAGCAGCTCCTGGGGGACAGGGAACACTGAAGCTTTCTTT.

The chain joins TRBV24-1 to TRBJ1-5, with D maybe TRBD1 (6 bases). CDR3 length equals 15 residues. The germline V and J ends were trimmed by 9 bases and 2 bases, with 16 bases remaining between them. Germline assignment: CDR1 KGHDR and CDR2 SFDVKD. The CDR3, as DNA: TGTGCCACCGCTGAAGACAGGACAGGCAATCAGCCCCAGCATTTT. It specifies CATAEDRTGNQPQHF.

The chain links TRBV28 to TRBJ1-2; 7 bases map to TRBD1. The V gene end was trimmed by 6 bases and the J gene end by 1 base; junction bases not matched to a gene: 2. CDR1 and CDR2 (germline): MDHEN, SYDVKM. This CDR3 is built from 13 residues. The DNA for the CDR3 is TGTGCCAGCAGACAGGGGAATAACTATGGCTACACCTTC. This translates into CASRQGNNYGYTF.

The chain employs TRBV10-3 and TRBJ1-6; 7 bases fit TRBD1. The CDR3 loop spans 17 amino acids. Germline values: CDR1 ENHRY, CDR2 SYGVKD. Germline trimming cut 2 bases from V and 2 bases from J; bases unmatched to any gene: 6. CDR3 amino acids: CAISERQGVAYNSPLHF. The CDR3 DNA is TGTGCCATCAGTGAGCGGCAGGGGGTTGCCTATAATTCACCCCTCCACTTT.

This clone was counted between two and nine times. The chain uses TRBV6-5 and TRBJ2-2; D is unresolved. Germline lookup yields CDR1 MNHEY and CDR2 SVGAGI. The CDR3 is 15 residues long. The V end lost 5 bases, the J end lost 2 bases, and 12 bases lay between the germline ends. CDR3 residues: CASSTGSPNTGELFF. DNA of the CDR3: TGTGCCAGCAGTACCGGGTCGCCCAACACCGGGGAGCTGTTTTTT.

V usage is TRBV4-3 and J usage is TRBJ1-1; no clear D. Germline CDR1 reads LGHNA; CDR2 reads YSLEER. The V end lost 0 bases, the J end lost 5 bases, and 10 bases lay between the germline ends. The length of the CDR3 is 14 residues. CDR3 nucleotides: TGCGCCAGCAGCCAAGATCAGGAGGGTACTGAAGCTTTCTTT. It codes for CASSQDQEGTEAFF.

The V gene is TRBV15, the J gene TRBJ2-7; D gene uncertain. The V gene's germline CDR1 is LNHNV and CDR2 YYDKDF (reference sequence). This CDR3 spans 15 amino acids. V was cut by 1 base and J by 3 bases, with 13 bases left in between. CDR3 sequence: CATSRVRGGVYEQYF. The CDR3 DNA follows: TGTGCCACCAGCAGAGTAAGAGGCGGTGTCTACGAGCAGTACTTC.

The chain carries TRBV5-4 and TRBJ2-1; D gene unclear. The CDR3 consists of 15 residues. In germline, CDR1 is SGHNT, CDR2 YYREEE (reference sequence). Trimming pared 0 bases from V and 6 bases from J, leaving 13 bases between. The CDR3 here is CASSLGAAITNEQFF. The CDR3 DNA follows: TGTGCCAGCAGCTTGGGGGCCGCGATCACCAATGAGCAGTTCTTC.

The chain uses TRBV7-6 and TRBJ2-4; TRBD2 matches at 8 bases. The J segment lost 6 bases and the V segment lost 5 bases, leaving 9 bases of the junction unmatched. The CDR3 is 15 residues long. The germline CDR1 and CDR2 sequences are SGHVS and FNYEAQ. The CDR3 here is CASSQREGPVNIQYF. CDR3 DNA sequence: TGTGCCAGCAGCCAACGGGAGGGCCCGGTAAACATTCAGTACTTC.

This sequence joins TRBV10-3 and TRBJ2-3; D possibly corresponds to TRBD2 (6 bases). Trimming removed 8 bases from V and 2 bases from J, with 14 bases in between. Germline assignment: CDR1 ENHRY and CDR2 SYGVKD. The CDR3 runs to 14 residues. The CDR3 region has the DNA TGTGCCATCTCAATGGACTACCCCACAGATACGCAGTATTTT. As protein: CAISMDYPTDTQYF.

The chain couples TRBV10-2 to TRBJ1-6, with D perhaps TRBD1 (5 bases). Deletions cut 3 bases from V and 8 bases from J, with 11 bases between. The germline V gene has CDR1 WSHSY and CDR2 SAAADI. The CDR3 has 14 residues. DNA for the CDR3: TGCGCCAGCAGTGAAGCGGGGGTTTATTCACCCCTCCACTTT. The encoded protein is CASSEAGVYSPLHF.

The CDR3: CASSDDRSFIGAQHF. CDR3 bases: TGTGCCAGCAGTGACGACAGGAGTTTCATTGGGGCCCAGCATTTT. The V call is TRBV28, the J call TRBJ1-5; D might be TRBD1 (6 bases). With 5 bases removed from V and 11 bases from J, the gap between germline ends came to 22 bases. From germline, CDR1 is MDHEN and CDR2 SYDVKM. The CDR3 runs to 15 residues.

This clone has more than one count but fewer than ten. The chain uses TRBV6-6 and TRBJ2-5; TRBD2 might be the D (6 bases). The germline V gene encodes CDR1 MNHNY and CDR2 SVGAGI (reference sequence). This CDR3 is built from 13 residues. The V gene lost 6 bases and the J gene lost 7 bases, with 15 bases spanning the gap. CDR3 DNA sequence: TGTGCCAGCAGCAGGGACTTAAAAGGGACCCAGTACTTC. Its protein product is CASSRDLKGTQYF.

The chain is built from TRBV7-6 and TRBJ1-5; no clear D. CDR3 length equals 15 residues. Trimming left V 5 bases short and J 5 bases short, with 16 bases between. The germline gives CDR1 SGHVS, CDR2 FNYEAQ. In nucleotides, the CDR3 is TGTGCCAGCAGCGTGTCAGGATCAGGCTATCAGCCCCAGCATTTT. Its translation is CASSVSGSGYQPQHF.